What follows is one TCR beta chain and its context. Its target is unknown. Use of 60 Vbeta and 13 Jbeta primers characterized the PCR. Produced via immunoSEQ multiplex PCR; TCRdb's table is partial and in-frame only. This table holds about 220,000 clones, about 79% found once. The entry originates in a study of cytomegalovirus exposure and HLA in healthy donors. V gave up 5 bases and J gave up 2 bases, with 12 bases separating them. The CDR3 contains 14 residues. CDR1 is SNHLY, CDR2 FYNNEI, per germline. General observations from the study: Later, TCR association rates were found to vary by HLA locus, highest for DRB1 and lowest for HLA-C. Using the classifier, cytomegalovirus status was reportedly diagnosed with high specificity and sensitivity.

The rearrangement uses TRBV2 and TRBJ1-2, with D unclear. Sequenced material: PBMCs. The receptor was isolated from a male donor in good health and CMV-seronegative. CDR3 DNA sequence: TGTGCCAGCAGTCCTGCCTTCAGGAACTATGGCTACACCTTC. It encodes CASSPAFRNYGYTF.